Below, 31 T cell receptor beta chains from the same sample are listed, as sequenced in a study of beta chain features in type 1 diabetes. Whole-study findings and limits: In every one of the four CD4+ subsets, TCRB CDR3s were moderately but significantly shorter in Type 1 diabetes patients.

The sequenced template was cDNA made from the entire isolated RNA. Measured with immunoSEQ multiplex PCR; TCRdb has only the in-frame clones, and not every one. The sample lists around 600,000 clones, around 12% occurring once. Which antigens these TCRs recognize remains unknown. Sequenced input: naive CD4+ T cells from blood. All receptors come from a man aged 25 to 40 with type 1 diabetes.

J is TRBJ1-6 and V is TRBV13; D ambiguous. Germline values: CDR1 PRHDT, CDR2 FYEKMQ (reference sequence). V was shortened by 3 bases and J by 7 bases, with 7 bases between the two germline ends. The CDR3 runs to 13 residues. The CDR3 DNA sequence: TGTGCCAGCAGCTTTGTAGGGAATTCACCCCTCCACTTT. Encoded protein: CASSFVGNSPLHF.

A few counts support this clone. The chain carries TRBV21-1 and TRBJ1-2; TRBD1 is the table's D call and was not checked against the DNA. TRBV21-1 is listed as a pseudogene. The CDR3 extends over 14 amino acids. In nucleotides, the CDR3 is TGTGCCAGCAGCAAAGTCCACCAGAACTATGGCTACACCTTC. Amino acids: CASSKVHQNYGYTF.

This clone was found a few times. This chain uses TRBV4-1 with TRBJ1-1; D unresolved. Germline CDR1 is MGHRA and CDR2 is YSYEKL. CDR3 length: 13 residues. Trimming pared 1 base from V and 6 bases from J, leaving 9 bases between. In nucleotides, the CDR3 is TGCGCCAGCAGCCAAGCGGACGGCTCTGAAGCTTTCTTT. This sequence encodes CASSQADGSEAFF.

The gene calls are TRBV19 and TRBJ2-1; D not resolved. Germline CDR1 is LNHDA and CDR2 is SQIVND (reference sequence). The CDR3 is made up of 12 amino acids. The V end lost 9 bases, the J end lost 9 bases, and 15 bases lay between the germline ends. CDR3 sequence (DNA): TGTGCCAGCGGAGTCCTGGAGCGTGAGCAGTTCTTC. Translating it yields CASGVLEREQFF.

The sample holds a few counts of this clone. This rearrangement joins TRBV29-1 to TRBJ2-5; 11 bases are a match to TRBD2. CDR3 length: 13 residues. CDR1 and CDR2 from the germline V gene are SQVTM and ANQGSEA. Losses at the gene ends were 4 bases for V and 5 bases for J; bases not matched to a gene: 3. This chain's CDR3 is CSVGLAGWETQYF. The CDR3 nucleotides read TGCAGCGTTGGACTAGCGGGGTGGGAGACCCAGTACTTC.

V and J are TRBV19 and TRBJ2-4, with 8 bases matching TRBD1. With V trimmed by 6 bases and J by 4 bases, 5 bases remained unmatched. Germline V gene sequence: CDR1 LNHDA, CDR2 SQIVND (reference sequence). The CDR3 totals 14 residues. Here the CDR3 DNA reads TGTGCCAGTAGCATGGGACAGGCTAAAAACATTCAGTACTTC. As protein: CASSMGQAKNIQYF.

This clone was seen more than once but under ten times. The chain combines TRBV5-1 with TRBJ1-1, with unresolved D. The CDR3 is made up of 15 amino acids. The V and J ends lost 0 bases and 1 base respectively, with 10 bases between them. Per germline, CDR1 SGHRS and CDR2 YFSETQ. CDR3 DNA sequence: TGCGCCAGCAGCTTGGAGGAGGCTACGAACACTGAAGCTTTCTTT. Encoded protein: CASSLEEATNTEAFF.

V gene TRBV5-4 combines with J gene TRBJ2-1, with 7 nucleotides matching TRBD1. Germline CDR1 SGHNT, CDR2 YYREEE (reference sequence). This CDR3 contains 14 residues. Unmatched junction bases numbered 2, after V lost 1 base and J lost 4 bases. The CDR3 nucleotides are TGTGCCAGCAGCTTGCGGGACAGTTACAATGAGCAGTTCTTC. Translation: CASSLRDSYNEQFF.

This clone was picked up a small number of times. The chain has TRBV25-1 and TRBJ1-3, with unresolved D. The CDR3 is 12 residues long. Germline V gives CDR1 MGHDK, CDR2 SYGVNS. CDR3 in DNA: TGTGGTACAGAGGGTTCCGGAAACACCATATATTTT. It yields the protein CGTEGSGNTIYF.

This clone has a handful of counts. The chain has TRBV25-1 and TRBJ1-4; D is possibly TRBD1 (5 bases). The CDR3 has 15 residues. Trimming pared 2 bases from V and 4 bases from J, leaving 11 bases between. Per germline, CDR1 MGHDK and CDR2 SYGVNS. The CDR3 DNA reads as TGTGCCAGCAGTGAAGTCCGGGGCTATAATGAAAAACTGTTTTTT. It specifies CASSEVRGYNEKLFF.

This clone has only a few counts. The gene calls are TRBV11-2 and TRBJ2-5, with D unresolved. The CDR3 is 13 amino acids. V dropped 3 bases and J dropped 6 bases, with 11 bases sitting between them. Germline-derived CDR1 and CDR2 are SGHAT and FQNNGV. The CDR3 DNA is TGTGCCAGCAGCTTTTGGATTCGACAGACCCAGTACTTC. It specifies CASSFWIRQTQYF.

This chain connects TRBV5-6 to TRBJ1-4; D is undetermined. V was trimmed by 6 bases and J by 8 bases, leaving 20 bases between them. The CDR3 contains 15 residues. The V gene's germline CDR1 is SGHDT and CDR2 YYEEEE. This chain's CDR3 is CASISRALGAEKLFF. The DNA of the CDR3 is TGTGCCAGCATCAGCCGGGCTCTTGGCGCCGAAAAACTGTTTTTT.

This clone was seen a handful of times. This sequence joins TRBV16 and TRBJ2-5, with 7 bases that match TRBD2. V lost 4 bases, J lost 1 base, and 9 bases stayed unmatched. Germline V gene lookup returns CDR1 KGHSY and CDR2 FQNENV. CDR3 length: 16 amino acids. The CDR3 reads CASSPLWGTTQETQYF. The DNA of the CDR3 is TGTGCCAGCAGCCCCTTGTGGGGGACTACCCAAGAGACCCAGTACTTC.

In this sample, this clone turned up a few times. This chain joins TRBV5-1 and TRBJ2-1; TRBD2 aligns across 12 bases. V lost 4 bases to trimming and J lost 0 bases; unmatched junction nucleotides: 5. From germline, CDR1 is SGHRS and CDR2 YFSETQ. The CDR3 contains 17 residues. In nucleotides, the CDR3 is TGCGCCAGCAGCCCGACGACTAGCGGGGGCTCCTACAATGAGCAGTTCTTC. Its translation is CASSPTTSGGSYNEQFF.

The chain combines TRBV5-4 with TRBJ2-3, with D uncertain. The CDR3 runs to 14 residues. Germline V CDR1 and CDR2: SGHNT, YYREEE (reference sequence). With 3 bases removed from V and 4 bases from J, the gap between germline ends came to 12 bases. The DNA for the CDR3 is TGTGCCAGCAGCTCCCCTGACGGCCCAGATACGCAGTATTTT. As protein: CASSSPDGPDTQYF.

The chain is built from TRBV9 and TRBJ2-7, with 10 bases that match TRBD1. The CDR3 extends over 16 amino acids. Trimming at V came to 4 bases and at J to 4 bases, leaving 11 bases not matched to a gene. The germline CDR1 and CDR2 sequences are SGDLS and YYNGEE. The DNA for the CDR3 is TGTGCCAGCAGCCCTAGGACAGGGGGTTTGGGTTACGAGCAGTACTTC. It is translated as CASSPRTGGLGYEQYF.

This clone has more than one count but fewer than ten. Other DNA variants within this sample encode the same CDR3. The chain carries TRBV5-4 and TRBJ2-7; D remains ambiguous. The length of the CDR3 is 12 residues. CDR1 SGHNT and CDR2 YYREEE come from the germline V gene (reference sequence). Trimming removed 0 bases at V and 4 bases at J, with 5 bases between. CDR3 in DNA: TGTGCCAGCAGCTTGGTGGGATACGAGCAGTACTTC. As protein: CASSLVGYEQYF.

The chain joins TRBV5-5 to TRBJ1-5; the D gene is possibly TRBD1 (5 bases). CDR1 and CDR2 from the germline V gene are SGHKS and YYEKEE (reference sequence). CDR3 size: 15 residues. The V and J ends lost 4 bases and 5 bases respectively, with 16 bases between them. CDR3 amino acids: CASSRIQGRHQPQHF. As DNA, the CDR3 is TGTGCCAGCAGCAGGATTCAGGGTAGACATCAGCCCCAGCATTTT.

The chain combines TRBV30 with TRBJ1-4, with D unresolved. Trimming removed 1 base at V and 7 bases at J, with 13 bases between. In germline, CDR1 is GTSNPN, CDR2 SVGIG (reference sequence). CDR3 length equals 14 residues. CDR3 region: CAWSDGGLSEKLFF. The CDR3 DNA reads TGTGCCTGGAGTGACGGAGGGTTGAGTGAAAAACTGTTTTTT. Full variable domain (outside the CDR3, taken from reference TRBV30 and TRBJ1-4): SQTIHQWPATLVQPVGSPLSLECTVEGTSNPNLYWYRQAAGRGLQLLFYSVGIGQISSEVPQNLSASRPQDRQFILSSKKLLLSDSGFYLCAWSDGGLSEKLFFGSGTQLSVL.

As regards this clone: Other DNA sequences in the same sample also yield this CDR3. V gene TRBV29-1 combines with J gene TRBJ1-4; D unclear. CDR1 SQVTM and CDR2 ANQGSEA come from the germline V gene. The CDR3 covers 15 residues. Between the trimmed V and J ends, which lost 6 bases and 0 bases, there was a span of 14 bases. The DNA for the CDR3 is TGCAGCGTACGGACGGGCCTAGCAACTAATGAAAAACTGTTTTTT. This sequence encodes CSVRTGLATNEKLFF.

This clone was detected only a few times. The chain employs TRBV7-2 and TRBJ2-1, with 7 bases aligning to TRBD1. The ends lost 5 bases at V and 7 bases at J; junction bases unmatched: 8. Germline CDR1 and CDR2: SGHTA and FQGNSA. The CDR3 length is 14 residues. CDR3 nucleotide sequence: TGTGCCAGCAGCCAGCGACAGGGTCGGAATGAGCAGTTCTTC. It is translated as CASSQRQGRNEQFF.

This clone occurred a few times. The V and J genes are TRBV29-1 and TRBJ2-7; D is ambiguous. V lost 0 bases to trimming and J lost 0 bases, with 12 bases between them. The germline V gene encodes CDR1 SQVTM and CDR2 ANQGSEA. The CDR3 consists of 15 residues. CDR3 sequence: CSVEDLKGSSYEQYF. The CDR3 bases are TGCAGCGTTGAAGATCTAAAGGGAAGCTCCTACGAGCAGTACTTC.

DNA for the CDR3: TGCGCCAGCAGCGTATCGATCGGTCCGCCCTCCTACGAGCAGTACTTC. It codes for CASSVSIGPPSYEQYF. The rearrangement links TRBV4-3 to TRBJ2-7; D call uncertain. Germline V lookup: CDR1 LGHNA, CDR2 YSLEER. The CDR3 loop spans 16 amino acids. The germline V and J ends were trimmed by 5 bases and 0 bases, with 17 bases remaining between them.

The chain joins TRBV7-6 to TRBJ2-1; 7 bases are a match to TRBD2. V shed 5 bases and J 9 bases; nucleotides not matched to a gene: 16. The CDR3 totals 16 residues. The germline CDR1 and CDR2 sequences are SGHVS and FNYEAQ. CDR3: CASSPIGRAGESEQFF. For the CDR3, the DNA is TGTGCCAGCAGCCCCATCGGTCGGGCGGGGGAATCTGAGCAGTTCTTC.

The V call is TRBV5-4, the J call TRBJ2-1, with 12 bases matching TRBD2. The V and J ends lost 1 base and 8 bases, in that order; junction bases with no gene match: 7. The CDR3 consists of 16 residues. Germline V CDR1 and CDR2: SGHNT, YYREEE (reference sequence). CDR3 loop: CASSLPSGGAVDEQFF. For the CDR3, the DNA is TGTGCCAGCAGCTTGCCTAGCGGGGGGGCCGTCGATGAGCAGTTCTTC.

The sample holds a few counts of this clone. V gene TRBV2 combines with J gene TRBJ1-2; D perhaps matches TRBD1 (5 bases). Germline CDR1 reads SNHLY; CDR2 reads FYNNEI. This CDR3 is 14 amino acids long. V was shortened by 6 bases and J by 6 bases, with 17 bases between the two germline ends. CDR3 in amino acids: CASSASGLGDGYTF. The CDR3 region has the DNA TGTGCCAGCAGCGCCAGTGGCCTGGGGGATGGCTACACCTTC.

The CDR3 reads CASSQYERTGELFF. CDR3 coding DNA: TGCGCCAGCAGCCAGTACGAGAGGACCGGGGAGCTGTTTTTT. The rearrangement uses TRBV4-3 and TRBJ2-2; D remains unclear. V was pared by 3 bases and J by 5 bases, with 10 bases between. In germline, CDR1 is LGHNA, CDR2 YSLEER. CDR3 size: 14 residues.

This clone was found a few times. The rearrangement uses TRBV5-1 and TRBJ2-7, with a weak D call TRBD1 (7 bases). The CDR3 covers 14 residues. V dropped 0 bases and J dropped 5 bases, with 12 bases sitting between them. Germline CDR1 and CDR2: SGHRS and YFSETQ. The CDR3 protein is CASSLDQGGHEQYF. The CDR3 nucleotides are TGCGCCAGCAGCTTGGACCAGGGGGGACACGAGCAGTACTTC.

This chain links TRBV2 with TRBJ1-6; no firm D call. Trimming pared 3 bases from V and 9 bases from J, leaving 15 bases between. The CDR3 extends over 15 amino acids. CDR1 is SNHLY and CDR2 is FYNNEI in the germline V gene. In DNA, the CDR3 is TGTGCCAGCAGTGAGAATTCCGCGGTGGGTTCACCCCTCCACTTT. Its protein product is CASSENSAVGSPLHF.

This clone was observed a few times. At the DNA level, this CDR3 is encoded by other sequences in the same sample as well. The CDR3 protein is CASSRDSYEQYF. The CDR3 nucleotides read TGTGCCAGCTCACGGGACAGCTACGAGCAGTACTTC. The chain employs TRBV18 and TRBJ2-7, with 7 nucleotides matching TRBD1. The CDR3 covers 12 residues. Germline V gene data show CDR1 as KGHSH and CDR2 as LQKENI. The junction had 0 bases not matched to a gene; V was cut back by 4 bases and J by 3 bases.

As regards this clone: Other nucleotide sequences from this sample produce the same CDR3. V is TRBV7-9 and J is TRBJ1-2, with D possibly TRBD1 on 6 matching bases. The CDR3 covers 13 residues. V lost 5 bases to trimming and J lost 5 bases, with 12 bases between them. Germline loops: CDR1 SEHNR, CDR2 FQNEAQ (reference sequence). CDR3 sequence (DNA): TGTGCCAGCAGCCTCGAACAGGGTTATGGCTACACCTTC. This gives the protein CASSLEQGYGYTF.